This T cell receptor beta chain was recorded in a study of glioma-infiltrating T cells after dendritic cell vaccination. Study context: Dendritic cell vaccination trial patients had either newly diagnosed or recurrent glioblastoma.

Time point meaning: after dendritic cell vaccination, including at tumor progression/relapse. Patients had residual fresh-frozen tumor tissue and more than two years of survival data. Study-wide results and caveats: Few patients contributed both blood and tumor specimens. Patients with more pretreatment TILs had longer time to progression and survival.

Data came from immunoSEQ multiplex PCR; TCRdb stores just in-frame clones and leaves some out. The sample yields some 46,000 clones, around nine tenths seen once. Comments on this clone: What it binds is unknown.

The sample was blood, taken after dendritic cell vaccination. The sequence came from a human donor with glioblastoma.

The CDR3 nucleotides are TGTGCCAGCACCAGGGACAGAAGTAACTATGGCTACACCTTC. Translating gives CASTRDRSNYGYTF. The J gene is TRBJ1-2, the V gene TRBV5-4; 7 positions agree with TRBD1. CDR3 length equals 14 residues. V was clipped by 6 bases and J by 1 base; unmatched bases: 6. The germline gives CDR1 SGHNT, CDR2 YYREEE (reference sequence). Supplemented by reference TRBV5-4 and TRBJ1-2, the full variable domain reads ETGVTQSPTHLIKTRGQQVTLRCSSQSGHNTVSWYQQALGQGPQFIFQYYREEENGRGNFPPRFSGLQFPNYSSELNVNALELDDSALYLCASTRDRSNYGYTFGSGTRLTVV.